The TCR beta chain described here comes from a study of CD8 T cells in ankylosing spondylitis. Overall study findings and caveats: Earlier reports found some motif variants in synovial fluid and blood in reactive arthritis. Seemingly distinctive of ankylosing spondylitis blood was a TCR beta motif formed by eight highly homologous variants.

The length of the CDR3 is 18 residues. Between the trimmed V and J ends, which lost 2 bases and 3 bases, there was a span of 23 bases. Germline V lookup: CDR1 SGHAT, CDR2 FQNNGV. This clonotype was counted a few times. Antigen: not known. By quantitative 5'-RACE with molecular barcodes, the TCR beta libraries were made. TCRdb reprocessed the 5' RACE reads with MiXCR, giving one entry per CDR3 protein. The sample has 470,000 or so distinct CDR3 sequences, 20% to 30% seen once. This TCR came from a male donor with ankylosing spondylitis. The sample was blood, either unsorted or a sorted T cell fraction (not recorded which). The V call is TRBV11-2, the J call TRBJ2-7; possible D gene TRBD2, 6 bases. CDR3 sequence reads: CASSLQGQGFAGNYEQYF. DNA of the CDR3: TGTGCCAGCAGCTTACAAGGACAAGGGTTCGCGGGAAACTACGAGCAGTACTTC.